Listed below are T cell receptor beta chains from one sample, sequenced in a study of T cell repertoires in cytomegalovirus infection. No antigen has been identified for these receptors. TCRdb called the reads again in MiXCR, with one record for every CDR3 protein. This sample has approximately 990,000 distinct CDR3 sequences, with less than 35% found just once. The input for sequencing was cultured CD8+ T cells from PBMCs, taken from culture after CMV antigen stimulation. The receptor set was obtained from a human donor in good health (CMV status not recorded). Some clones in this sample may be carry-over from other donors' samples. CDR3s include the opening cysteine and the closing phenylalanine or tryptophan.

V,J,CDR3
TRBV10-3,TRBJ2-1,CASDGLADGSEQFF
TRBV4-1,TRBJ2-6,CASSQAMTSGANVLTF
TRBV5-5,TRBJ1-5,CASSFYPAPNQPQHF
TRBV7-6,TRBJ2-7,CASSPRQGTLGYEQYF
TRBV6-6,TRBJ1-6,CASRDRDNSPLHF
TRBV2,TRBJ2-1,CASSDPPQLVAYNEQFF
TRBV15,TRBJ1-2,CASSRSRQGFLDYGYTF
TRBV19,TRBJ2-7,CASSRRQTKYEQYF
TRBV6-2/TRBV6-3,TRBJ1-1,CASTKRTGGMNTEAFF
TRBV12-3/TRBV12-4,TRBJ2-1,CASSPSGILGEQFF
TRBV20-1,TRBJ2-2,CSARDDGLAGGPRNTGELFF
TRBV11-2,TRBJ2-5,CASSPLWLGTETQYF
TRBV28,TRBJ1-1,CASSTLGAEAFF
TRBV7-8,TRBJ1-2,CASSRLSRGEDGYTF
TRBV7-9,TRBJ2-7,CASSPRWAGPYEQYF
TRBV12-3/TRBV12-4,TRBJ2-7,CASSLGQVGYEQYF
TRBV11-2,TRBJ2-1,CASSLGQGAFEQFF
TRBV11-2,TRBJ2-1,CATSRAYNEQFF
TRBV27,TRBJ2-2,CASSSGQYNTGELFF
TRBV3-1,TRBJ1-1,CASSLREVDTEAFF
TRBV20-1,TRBJ1-5,CSARTPGNTRFQPQHF
TRBV10-3,TRBJ2-1,CAISDTGPYNEQFF
TRBV5-5,TRBJ1-4,CASSWGVGEKLFF
TRBV7-2,TRBJ1-4,CASSATGRNEKLFF
TRBV10-2,TRBJ2-7,CASTEGAYEQYF
TRBV9,TRBJ2-1,CASSVGDRSYNEQFF
TRBV7-9,TRBJ1-6,CASSRIGGTDNTLHF
TRBV11-2,TRBJ2-1,CASSLAGLGTKNNEQFF
TRBV19,TRBJ2-2,CASSILAGGRNTGELFF
TRBV27,TRBJ2-2,CASSYGGGVTGELFF
TRBV4-2,TRBJ2-7,CASSYSGASYEQYF
TRBV6-6,TRBJ2-1,CASSYSFVDFEQFF
TRBV7-9,TRBJ1-4,CASSLIGTAYNEKLFF
TRBV7-8,TRBJ2-5,CASSVLGVLEQETQYF
TRBV7-9,TRBJ1-1,CASQAGGPSYEAFF
TRBV19,TRBJ1-2,CAIHDRVYGYTF
TRBV19,TRBJ1-5,CASTPTGRQPQHF
TRBV9,TRBJ2-5,CASSGAGTGRKASTETQYF
TRBV6-6,TRBJ2-7,CASSYSPTGYEQYF
TRBV27,TRBJ2-2,CASSLSKAGELFF
TRBV7-9,TRBJ2-3,CASSTPWASTDTQYF
TRBV6-1,TRBJ2-2,CASSEVYREAGELFF
TRBV9,TRBJ1-5,CASSVGLSNQPQHF
TRBV7-2,TRBJ2-1,CASSLDWGGPDNEQFF
TRBV12-3/TRBV12-4,TRBJ2-5,CASSETQETQYF
TRBV15,TRBJ2-2,CATSTHPRETSTTGELFF
TRBV27,TRBJ2-2,CASSLYTARGLGELFF
TRBV7-8,TRBJ2-1,CASSLVYYGTYNEQFF
TRBV12-3/TRBV12-4,TRBJ2-1,CASSFVLRGRGGDEQFF